A selection of T cell receptor beta chains follows, all from one sample in a study of T-cell reconstitution after alpha-beta-depleted transplantation in children. TCRdb recomputed calls from the PCR reads with MiXCR, one row per CDR3 protein. Seen here are hundreds of thousands of distinct CDR3 sequences, approximately 16% observed once, and the top ten hold over 3%. Material: PBMCs from the stem cell graft donor, obtained from the stem cell graft. These receptors came from a human donor who donated a stem cell graft to a child with acute lymphoblastic leukemia. The CDR3 runs from the conserved cysteine through the conserved F or W. D genes are given only for firm matches. The size entry is marked missing in some rows and otherwise reads once, few, many or a size class.

-	-	TRBV12-3/TRBV12-4	TRBJ1-4	CASSLGRYTEKLFF	TGTGCCAGCAGTTTGGGTAGATATACTGAAAAACTGTTTTTT
-	few	TRBV9	TRBJ2-2	CASSVDDFPGELFF	TGTGCCAGCAGCGTAGATGACTTCCCCGGGGAGCTGTTTTTT
-	-	TRBV20-1	TRBJ2-1	CSAPRWQSYNEQFF	TGCAGTGCTCCTAGATGGCAATCCTACAATGAGCAGTTCTTC
-	many	TRBV28	TRBJ1-1	CASNSESTEAFF	TGTGCCAGCAACTCGGAGTCCACTGAAGCTTTCTTT
TRBD2	-	TRBV20-1	TRBJ2-7	CSASTSGSSYEQYF	TGCAGTGCTTCGACTAGCGGGAGCTCCTACGAGCAGTACTTC
-	few	TRBV5-6	TRBJ1-2	CASSLTGHGYTF	TGTGCCAGCAGCTTAACCGGTCATGGCTACACCTTC
TRBD2	-	TRBV12-3/TRBV12-4	TRBJ2-1	CASSSYSGSNEQFF	TGTGCCAGCAGTTCTTATAGCGGGAGTAATGAGCAGTTCTTC
TRBD1	few	TRBV29-1	TRBJ2-7	CSVFLGQGEYEQYF	TGCAGCGTTTTTCTAGGACAGGGGGAATACGAGCAGTACTTC
-	few	TRBV20-1	TRBJ2-2	CSARGGRNTGELFF	TGCAGTGCTAGGGGGGGACGGAACACCGGGGAGCTGTTTTTT
-	few	TRBV20-1	TRBJ1-3	CSARKGGSSGNTIYF	TGCAGTGCTAGAAAAGGGGGGTCCTCTGGAAACACCATATATTTT
TRBD1	few	TRBV12-3/TRBV12-4	TRBJ2-7	CASSFGGTGYEQYF	TGTGCCAGCAGTTTTGGCGGGACAGGGTACGAGCAGTACTTC
TRBD2	few	TRBV29-1	TRBJ2-1	CSVEHASGSYNEQFF	TGCAGCGTTGAGCACGCTAGCGGTTCCTACAATGAGCAGTTCTTC
-	-	TRBV5-1	TRBJ2-2	CASSRGPSTGELFF	TGCGCCAGCAGTCGGGGACCGAGCACCGGGGAGCTGTTTTTT
-	-	TRBV25-1	TRBJ1-1	CASSPWGGTSRTEAFF	TGTGCCAGCAGTCCATGGGGTGGGACATCGAGGACTGAAGCTTTCTTT
-	-	TRBV3-1	TRBJ2-1	CASSQARSNEQFF	TGTGCCAGCAGCCAAGCCCGGTCCAATGAGCAGTTCTTC
-	-	TRBV2	TRBJ2-7	CASSDRPGPRSYEQYF	TGTGCCAGCAGTGATAGGCCGGGACCGAGATCCTACGAGCAGTACTTC
-	few	TRBV12-3/TRBV12-4	TRBJ2-3	CASSFHAGTDTQYF	TGTGCCAGCAGTTTCCACGCGGGCACAGATACGCAGTATTTT
TRBD2	-	TRBV11-2	TRBJ2-1	CASSLEAGGGNEQFF	TGTGCCAGCAGCTTAGAGGCGGGAGGTGGAAATGAGCAGTTCTTC
TRBD1	-	TRBV20-1	TRBJ2-1	CSEDRGYNEQFF	TGCAGTGAGGACAGGGGATACAATGAGCAGTTCTTC
-	-	TRBV15	TRBJ1-1	CATSRVYMNTEAFF	TGTGCCACCAGCAGAGTTTACATGAACACTGAAGCTTTCTTT
-	-	TRBV20-1	TRBJ2-7	CSARAMGLSYEQYF	TGCAGTGCTAGAGCTATGGGTCTTTCCTACGAGCAGTACTTC
-	few	TRBV3-1	TRBJ2-5	CASSQEKGWQETQYF	TGTGCCAGCAGCCAAGAAAAGGGATGGCAAGAGACCCAGTACTTC
-	few	TRBV9	TRBJ2-3	CASSTGDSTTTDTQYF	TGTGCCAGCAGCACGGGGGACTCGACAACCACAGATACGCAGTATTTT
TRBD1	-	TRBV5-1	TRBJ1-2	CASSLDKQGTAYGYTF	TGCGCCAGCAGCCTTGACAAACAGGGGACCGCGTATGGCTACACCTTC
-	-	TRBV11-2	TRBJ2-1	CASSLSLANEQFF	TGTGCCAGCAGCTTGAGCCTAGCCAATGAGCAGTTCTTC
TRBD1	-	TRBV29-1	TRBJ2-4	CSGTTGGSWNIQYF	TGCAGCGGGACAACAGGGGGTTCATGGAACATTCAGTACTTC
-	-	TRBV6-5	TRBJ2-7	CASSYIYGYEQYF	TGTGCCAGCAGTTACATTTACGGCTACGAGCAGTACTTC
TRBD2	-	TRBV4-2	TRBJ2-2	CASSQEAGTGELFF	TGTGCCAGCAGCCAAGAAGCGGGGACCGGGGAGCTGTTTTTT
-	-	TRBV20-1	TRBJ2-1	CSAVQRNEQFF	TGCAGTGCAGTACAAAGGAATGAGCAGTTCTTC
TRBD1	-	TRBV10-2	TRBJ2-6	CASKDRDYSSGANVLTF	TGCGCCAGCAAAGACAGGGATTACTCCTCTGGGGCCAACGTCCTGACTTTC
TRBD1	-	TRBV5-1	TRBJ2-7	CASSSTGVSYEQYF	TGCGCCAGCAGCTCGACAGGGGTCTCCTACGAGCAGTACTTC
TRBD1	-	TRBV19	TRBJ2-1	CASSNRDRGYNEQFF	TGTGCCAGTAGTAACCGGGACAGGGGTTACAATGAGCAGTTCTTC
-	-	TRBV5-1	TRBJ2-1	CASSTGDNEQFF	TGCGCCAGCAGCACCGGGGACAATGAGCAGTTCTTC
-	-	TRBV5-1	TRBJ2-1	CASSWDRAAGGPVNEQFF	TGCGCCAGCAGCTGGGACAGGGCAGCGGGAGGGCCAGTCAATGAGCAGTTCTTC
-	-	TRBV12-3/TRBV12-4	TRBJ1-1	CASSIGRWTEAFF	TGTGCCAGCAGCATCGGGAGGTGGACTGAAGCTTTCTTT
-	-	TRBV20-1	TRBJ2-7	CSARDLGVAYEQYF	TGCAGTGCTAGAGATTTAGGGGTTGCCTACGAGCAGTACTTC
TRBD1	-	TRBV4-1	TRBJ2-2	CASTLQGFLSSGGNTGELFF	TGCGCCAGCACACTACAGGGGTTTCTATCTAGTGGCGGAAACACCGGGGAGCTGTTTTTT
-	many	TRBV6-2/TRBV6-3	TRBJ1-5	CASSHGGISQPQHF	TGTGCCAGCAGTCACGGGGGCATCTCTCAGCCCCAGCATTTT
-	-	TRBV27	TRBJ1-2	CASSLRGGPAYGYTF	TGTGCCAGCAGCCTTCGTGGAGGGCCCGCCTATGGCTACACCTTC
TRBD2	few	TRBV29-1	TRBJ2-2	CSVELAGVNTGELFF	TGCAGCGTTGAATTAGCGGGGGTGAACACCGGGGAGCTGTTTTTT
TRBD2	-	TRBV20-1	TRBJ2-3	CSGTRSSTDTQYF	TGCAGTGGGACTAGATCTAGCACAGATACGCAGTATTTT
-	few	TRBV25-1	TRBJ1-2	CASSAWEEWAYGYTF	TGTGCCAGCAGTGCCTGGGAGGAGTGGGCCTATGGCTACACCTTC
TRBD2	few	TRBV11-2	TRBJ2-2	CASSYLAGGYTGELFF	TGTGCCAGCAGCTATTTAGCGGGAGGGTACACCGGGGAGCTGTTTTTT
TRBD2	-	TRBV7-9	TRBJ2-1	CASSAPGAGTHNEQFF	TGTGCCAGCAGCGCCCCGGGAGCGGGGACCCACAATGAGCAGTTCTTC
-	-	TRBV6-1	TRBJ2-2	CASLRAGTGELFF	TGTGCCAGCCTTAGGGCGGGCACCGGGGAGCTGTTTTTT
-	few	TRBV29-1	TRBJ2-5	CSVDGSDIGKTQYF	TGCAGCGTTGACGGCAGCGACATTGGAAAGACCCAGTACTTC